This entry concerns a single TCR beta chain. Its antigen is undetermined. Primers used in a second PCR of about 6 to 11 cycles were a sample-barcoded 5' primer and a J-beta primer mix. Using its own MiXCR run on the 5' RACE reads, TCRdb lists one record per CDR3 protein. This sample has 1,800,000 or so distinct CDR3 sequences, with 30% to 40% found just once. These data originate in a study of blood T cells in healthy people across ages. Findings and caveats of the study: Per million T cells, the diversity of TCR beta decreased roughly linearly as age advanced. Those diversity estimates obtained from one million T cells were thought to be underestimates.

The clonotype comes from a human donor in good health. Sequencing input: blood.

The CDR3 bases are TGCAGTGCAGAAAGACAGGTCTACGAGCAGTACTTC. Protein sequence: CSAERQVYEQYF. The chain links TRBV20-1 to TRBJ2-7; weak D call: TRBD1 (6 bases). CDR1 DFQATT and CDR2 SNEGSKA come from the germline V gene (reference sequence). The length of the CDR3 is 12 residues. V lost 6 bases to trimming and J lost 3 bases, with 12 bases between them.